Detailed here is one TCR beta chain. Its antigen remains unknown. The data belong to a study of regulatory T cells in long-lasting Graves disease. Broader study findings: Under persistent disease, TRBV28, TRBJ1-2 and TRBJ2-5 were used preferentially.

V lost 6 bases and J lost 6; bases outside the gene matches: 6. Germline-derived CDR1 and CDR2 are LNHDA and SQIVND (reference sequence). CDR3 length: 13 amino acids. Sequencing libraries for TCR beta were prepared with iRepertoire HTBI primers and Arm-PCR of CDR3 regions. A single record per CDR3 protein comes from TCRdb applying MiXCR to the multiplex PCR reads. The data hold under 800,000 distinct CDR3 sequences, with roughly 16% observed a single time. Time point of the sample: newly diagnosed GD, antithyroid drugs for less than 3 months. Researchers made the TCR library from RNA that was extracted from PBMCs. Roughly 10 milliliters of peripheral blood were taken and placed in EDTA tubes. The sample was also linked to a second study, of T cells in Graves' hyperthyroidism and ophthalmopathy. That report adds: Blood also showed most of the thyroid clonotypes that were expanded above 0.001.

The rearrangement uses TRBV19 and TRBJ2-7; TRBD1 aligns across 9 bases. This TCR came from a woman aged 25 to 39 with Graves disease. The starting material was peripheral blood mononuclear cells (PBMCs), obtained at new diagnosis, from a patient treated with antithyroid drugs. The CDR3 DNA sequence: TGTGCCAGTAGCCGACAGGGGGGCCTCGAGCAGTACTTC. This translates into CASSRQGGLEQYF.